The rows below give T cell receptor beta chains drawn from one sample of a study of T cell repertoires in cytomegalovirus infection. These receptors have no known antigen. TCRdb re-called the reads through MiXCR, storing one row per CDR3 protein. In the table there are under 70,000 distinct CDR3 sequences, about 30% of which are singletons. Sequencing was carried out using PBMCs, sequenced either directly or after in vitro stimulation (not recorded which). These TCRs come from a human donor in good health (CMV status not recorded). Some clones in this sample may be carry-over from other donors' samples. Both conserved end residues are part of each CDR3. D genes are given only for firm matches. Clone size is not always given. Where it is, it says once, few, many or a class for expanded clones.

CDR3nt: TGTGCCAGCAGCCCGACGACTAGCTCGGTTGCCGAGCAGTACTTC; CDR3aa: CASSPTTSSVAEQYF; v_gene: TRBV7-7; j_gene: TRBJ2-7; abundance: many; d_gene: TRBD2; len: 15
CDR3nt: TGTGCCAGCAGCTTAAGCGGTGGGGGCTTACGCTCTGGGGCCAACGTCCTGACTTTC; CDR3aa: CASSLSGGGLRSGANVLTF; v_gene: TRBV7-8; j_gene: TRBJ2-6; abundance: .; d_gene: .; len: 19
CDR3nt: TGTGCCAGCAGCTCGCCCCTCAAACAGGGGAAGAATTCACCCCTCCACTTT; CDR3aa: CASSSPLKQGKNSPLHF; v_gene: TRBV11-2; j_gene: TRBJ1-6; abundance: .; d_gene: TRBD1; len: 17
CDR3nt: TGTGCCAGCAGCGACGGGACAGGGGGCTACGAGCAGTACTTC; CDR3aa: CASSDGTGGYEQYF; v_gene: TRBV6-1; j_gene: TRBJ2-7; abundance: .; d_gene: TRBD1; len: 14
CDR3nt: TGTGCCAGCAGTTGGGGACAGGGGATGCCCCAAGAGACCCAGTACTTC; CDR3aa: CASSWGQGMPQETQYF; v_gene: TRBV12-3/TRBV12-4; j_gene: TRBJ2-5; abundance: once; d_gene: TRBD1; len: 16
CDR3nt: TGTGCCAGCAGCTTGACGGACCGTCGGGAGTCGGGAAGCTATGGCTACACCTTC; CDR3aa: CASSLTDRRESGSYGYTF; v_gene: TRBV7-6; j_gene: TRBJ1-2; abundance: few; d_gene: .; len: 18
CDR3nt: TGTGCCAGCAGTCCTTGGCAGTCTGGAAACACCATATATTTT; CDR3aa: CASSPWQSGNTIYF; v_gene: TRBV6-5; j_gene: TRBJ1-3; abundance: many; d_gene: .; len: 14
CDR3nt: TGTGCCAGCAGCAGAGCTAGCGGAGTGGGGGGCCTTAGCTCCTACGAGCAGTACTTC; CDR3aa: CASSRASGVGGLSSYEQYF; v_gene: TRBV7-6; j_gene: TRBJ2-7; abundance: many; d_gene: .; len: 19
CDR3nt: TGTGCCAGCAATGGACGGACGAACACCGGGGAGCTGTTTTTT; CDR3aa: CASNGRTNTGELFF; v_gene: TRBV7-9; j_gene: TRBJ2-2; abundance: few; d_gene: .; len: 14
CDR3nt: TGCGCCAGCAGCCTGACGTCTACTAGCGGTTACGAGCAGTACTTC; CDR3aa: CASSLTSTSGYEQYF; v_gene: TRBV4-3; j_gene: TRBJ2-7; abundance: few; d_gene: TRBD2; len: 15
CDR3nt: TGTGCCAGCAGCTTGAAAGGGTTGGGAGAGACCCAGTACTTC; CDR3aa: CASSLKGLGETQYF; v_gene: TRBV5-8; j_gene: TRBJ2-5; abundance: .; d_gene: .; len: 14
CDR3nt: TGCAGTGCTAAGGGACTAGCGGGAGGCACCTACGAGCAGTACTTC; CDR3aa: CSAKGLAGGTYEQYF; v_gene: TRBV20-1; j_gene: TRBJ2-7; abundance: .; d_gene: TRBD2; len: 15
CDR3nt: TGTGCCAGCAGCTTCGGCTACGGAGGCAATGAGCAGTTCTTC; CDR3aa: CASSFGYGGNEQFF; v_gene: TRBV7-2; j_gene: TRBJ2-1; abundance: .; d_gene: .; len: 14
CDR3nt: TGCAGCGTTGTGGATGACCGCTATTTAGAGCTGTTTTTT; CDR3aa: CSVVDDRYLELFF; v_gene: TRBV29-1; j_gene: TRBJ1-4; abundance: few; d_gene: .; len: 13
CDR3nt: TGTGCCAGTAGCCCAACGGGACTAGCGGGAGTCGTGGATACGCAGTATTTT; CDR3aa: CASSPTGLAGVVDTQYF; v_gene: TRBV19; j_gene: TRBJ2-3; abundance: few; d_gene: TRBD2; len: 17
CDR3nt: TGCAGTGCTAGAGATCATAGACAGGGGGGGGTAGAACTGTTTTTT; CDR3aa: CSARDHRQGGVELFF; v_gene: TRBV20-1; j_gene: TRBJ1-4; abundance: few; d_gene: TRBD1; len: 15
CDR3nt: TGTGCCAGCAGCCAAGGGCAGGCGAAAACTAATGAAAAACTGTTTTTT; CDR3aa: CASSQGQAKTNEKLFF; v_gene: TRBV7-2; j_gene: TRBJ1-4; abundance: many; d_gene: .; len: 16
CDR3nt: TGTGCCAGCAGTTTACTAGGTGGTGAGCAGTTCTTC; CDR3aa: CASSLLGGEQFF; v_gene: TRBV27; j_gene: TRBJ2-1; abundance: few; d_gene: .; len: 12
CDR3nt: TGTGCCAGCACCCCGAGGGTCCCCAGTCCGCAGTATTTT; CDR3aa: CASTPRVPSPQYF; v_gene: TRBV7-8; j_gene: TRBJ2-3; abundance: many; d_gene: .; len: 13
CDR3nt: TGTGCCAGCAGCCAAGATCCGGTAGCGGGGGCCCCGGGCAATGAGCAGTTCTTC; CDR3aa: CASSQDPVAGAPGNEQFF; v_gene: TRBV4-2; j_gene: TRBJ2-1; abundance: few; d_gene: TRBD2; len: 18
CDR3nt: TGTGCCAGCAGCTCCGAGGCGGGTGAAAAACTGTTTTTT; CDR3aa: CASSSEAGEKLFF; v_gene: TRBV7-2; j_gene: TRBJ1-4; abundance: many; d_gene: .; len: 13
CDR3nt: TGCGCCAGCAGCCAAGAGGGCCAGGGCCCATACGAGCAGTACTTC; CDR3aa: CASSQEGQGPYEQYF; v_gene: TRBV4-1; j_gene: TRBJ2-7; abundance: once; d_gene: .; len: 15
CDR3nt: TGTGCCAGCAGGCAGGTCCTAACGGATACGCAGTATTTT; CDR3aa: CASRQVLTDTQYF; v_gene: TRBV5-3; j_gene: TRBJ2-3; abundance: .; d_gene: .; len: 13
CDR3nt: TGTGCCAGCAGTTCGGACAGGGTGGGCGAGACCCAGTACTTC; CDR3aa: CASSSDRVGETQYF; v_gene: TRBV12-3/TRBV12-4; j_gene: TRBJ2-5; abundance: few; d_gene: TRBD1; len: 14
CDR3nt: TGCGCCAGCAGCCACGGACAGGGAGTGAACACTGAAGCTTTCTTT; CDR3aa: CASSHGQGVNTEAFF; v_gene: TRBV5-1; j_gene: TRBJ1-1; abundance: .; d_gene: TRBD1; len: 15
CDR3nt: TGTGCCAGCAGCCCATTAGCGGGAGCGTCCTACAATGAGCAGTTCTTC; CDR3aa: CASSPLAGASYNEQFF; v_gene: TRBV7-2; j_gene: TRBJ2-1; abundance: many; d_gene: TRBD2; len: 16
CDR3nt: TGTGCCAGCAGTTTATCGTTCCAGAGGCATTCACCCCTCCACTTT; CDR3aa: CASSLSFQRHSPLHF; v_gene: TRBV27; j_gene: TRBJ1-6; abundance: .; d_gene: .; len: 15
CDR3nt: TGTGCTAGTGGTTTTGGCCAGCATCAGCCCCAGCATTTT; CDR3aa: CASGFGQHQPQHF; v_gene: TRBV12-5; j_gene: TRBJ1-5; abundance: .; d_gene: .; len: 13
CDR3nt: TGTGCCAGCAGTGTAGTAGGAGCTGGGACCCAGTACTTC; CDR3aa: CASSVVGAGTQYF; v_gene: TRBV2; j_gene: TRBJ2-5; abundance: .; d_gene: .; len: 13
CDR3nt: TGTGCCAGCAGTTTTCGGGGGGCCTACGGCTACACCTTC; CDR3aa: CASSFRGAYGYTF; v_gene: TRBV27; j_gene: TRBJ1-2; abundance: .; d_gene: .; len: 13
CDR3nt: TGTGCCAGCAGCTCGTCTAGCGGCCTAAGCTCCTACAATGAGCAGTTCTTC; CDR3aa: CASSSSSGLSSYNEQFF; v_gene: TRBV7-6; j_gene: TRBJ2-1; abundance: .; d_gene: TRBD2; len: 17
CDR3nt: TGTGCCAGCAGCTTGAGACTAGCGGGAGCGAACAATGAGCAGTTCTTC; CDR3aa: CASSLRLAGANNEQFF; v_gene: TRBV7-2; j_gene: TRBJ2-1; abundance: many; d_gene: TRBD2; len: 16
CDR3nt: TGTGCCAGCAGCCCGATACTAGGGGTTTTGGGAGAGACCCAGTACTTC; CDR3aa: CASSPILGVLGETQYF; v_gene: TRBV7-8; j_gene: TRBJ2-5; abundance: few; d_gene: .; len: 16
CDR3nt: TGTGCCAGCAGCTGGCAGGTAGCGGGGAATGAGCAGTTCTTC; CDR3aa: CASSWQVAGNEQFF; v_gene: TRBV7-2; j_gene: TRBJ2-1; abundance: .; d_gene: TRBD2; len: 14
CDR3nt: TGTGCCAGCAGTCCGTCGACAAGTCAAGAGACCCAGTACTTC; CDR3aa: CASSPSTSQETQYF; v_gene: TRBV6-1; j_gene: TRBJ2-5; abundance: .; d_gene: .; len: 14
CDR3nt: TGTGCCAGCGAACGGTCTGGGGAGAAGCAGTACTTC; CDR3aa: CASERSGEKQYF; v_gene: TRBV6-2/TRBV6-3; j_gene: TRBJ2-7; abundance: .; d_gene: .; len: 12
CDR3nt: TGTGCCAGCAGCTTAATGGCTAGCGGGGCCGGGAGCAAAAACATTCAGTACTTC; CDR3aa: CASSLMASGAGSKNIQYF; v_gene: TRBV7-2; j_gene: TRBJ2-4; abundance: many; d_gene: TRBD2; len: 18
CDR3nt: TGTGCCGGCAGCTTAGGGACAATTACGGGGTCCTACGAGCAGTACTTC; CDR3aa: CAGSLGTITGSYEQYF; v_gene: TRBV11-2; j_gene: TRBJ2-7; abundance: .; d_gene: .; len: 16
CDR3nt: TGTGCCAGCAGCCCCCGGGGGGGGATCAATCAGCCCCAGCATTTT; CDR3aa: CASSPRGGINQPQHF; v_gene: TRBV12-3/TRBV12-4; j_gene: TRBJ1-5; abundance: once; d_gene: .; len: 15
CDR3nt: TGTGCCAGCAGCTTATTTTCTGACAAAGATGTAGCTTTCTTT; CDR3aa: CASSLFSDKDVAFF; v_gene: TRBV7-6; j_gene: TRBJ1-1; abundance: few; d_gene: .; len: 14
CDR3nt: TGTGCCAGCATCGGACGGCAGGGCCAAGAGACCCAGTACTTC; CDR3aa: CASIGRQGQETQYF; v_gene: TRBV7-9; j_gene: TRBJ2-5; abundance: .; d_gene: .; len: 14
CDR3nt: TGTGCCAGCAGCTTCCCGAGCGGGGGGCGCTGGATGAACACTGAAGCTTTCTTT; CDR3aa: CASSFPSGGRWMNTEAFF; v_gene: TRBV7-2; j_gene: TRBJ1-1; abundance: .; d_gene: .; len: 18
CDR3nt: TGTGCCAGCAGCCGTAGGACAGGGCTGGGCTATGGCTACACCTTC; CDR3aa: CASSRRTGLGYGYTF; v_gene: TRBV6-2/TRBV6-3; j_gene: TRBJ1-2; abundance: .; d_gene: TRBD1; len: 15
CDR3nt: TGTGCCAGCAGCTCCGCCGGGACAGGGTACGAGCAGTACTTC; CDR3aa: CASSSAGTGYEQYF; v_gene: TRBV7-2; j_gene: TRBJ2-7; abundance: few; d_gene: TRBD1; len: 14
CDR3nt: TGTGCCAGCCATGGACCAGGGCTGGGATATGGCTACACCTTC; CDR3aa: CASHGPGLGYGYTF; v_gene: TRBV6-1; j_gene: TRBJ1-2; abundance: .; d_gene: .; len: 14
CDR3nt: TGTGCCAGCAGTCCGCCGAGGGACTACCTTCCCGAGCAGTACTTC; CDR3aa: CASSPPRDYLPEQYF; v_gene: TRBV2; j_gene: TRBJ2-7; abundance: once; d_gene: TRBD2; len: 15
CDR3nt: TGTGCCAGCAGTGGGGGACTAGCGGGGGATGAGCAGTTCTTC; CDR3aa: CASSGGLAGDEQFF; v_gene: TRBV6-2/TRBV6-3; j_gene: TRBJ2-1; abundance: .; d_gene: TRBD2; len: 14
CDR3nt: TGTGCCAGCAGTCCAGCACTAGCGGAGCAGTTCTTC; CDR3aa: CASSPALAEQFF; v_gene: TRBV12-3/TRBV12-4; j_gene: TRBJ2-1; abundance: few; d_gene: TRBD2; len: 12